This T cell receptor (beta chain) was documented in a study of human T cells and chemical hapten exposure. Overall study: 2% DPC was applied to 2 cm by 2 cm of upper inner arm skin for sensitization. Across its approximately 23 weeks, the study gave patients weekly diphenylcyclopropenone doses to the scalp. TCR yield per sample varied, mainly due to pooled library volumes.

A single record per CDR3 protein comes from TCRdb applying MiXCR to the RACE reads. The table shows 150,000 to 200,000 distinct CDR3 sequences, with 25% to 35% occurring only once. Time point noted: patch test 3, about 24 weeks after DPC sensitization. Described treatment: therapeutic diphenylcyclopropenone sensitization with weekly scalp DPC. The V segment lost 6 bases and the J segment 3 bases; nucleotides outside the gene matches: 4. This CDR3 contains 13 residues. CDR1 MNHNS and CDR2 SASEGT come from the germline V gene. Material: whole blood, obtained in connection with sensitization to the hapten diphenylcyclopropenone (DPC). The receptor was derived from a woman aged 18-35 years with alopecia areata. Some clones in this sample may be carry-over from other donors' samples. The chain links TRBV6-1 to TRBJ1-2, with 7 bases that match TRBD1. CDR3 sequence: CASRAGTDYGYTF. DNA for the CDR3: TGTGCCAGCAGAGCCGGGACAGACTATGGCTACACCTTC.